What follows are 30 T cell receptor beta chains derived from one specimen sequenced in a study of blood T cell repertoires in COVID-19. Libraries were prepared by immunoSEQ multiplex PCR; TCRdb keeps only in-frame clonotypes and omits some of them. The sample records 250,000 to 350,000 clones, 90% being singletons. Sequenced: peripheral blood. The receptors come from a woman aged 25 to 39 with COVID-19, enrolled during active disease.

The CDR3 DNA reads as TGTGCCAGCAGCCCGCTCCCGGGACAGGGGGCAGGAGGCTACACCTTC. Protein product: CASSPLPGQGAGGYTF. The chain combines TRBV7-9 with TRBJ1-2; TRBD1 matches at 12 bases. Trimming at V came to 5 bases and at J to 8 bases, leaving 12 bases not matched to a gene. Germline V gene data show CDR1 as SEHNR and CDR2 as FQNEAQ (reference sequence). The CDR3 spans 16 residues.

V is TRBV7-9 and J is TRBJ1-2, with D unclear. The CDR3 covers 12 residues. Looked up from germline, CDR1 is SEHNR and CDR2 is FQNEAQ (reference sequence). Trimming removed 5 bases from V and 4 bases from J, with 8 bases in between. The chain's CDR3 is CASSPGIYGYTF. CDR3 nucleotide sequence: TGTGCCAGCAGCCCGGGGATCTATGGCTACACCTTC. The full variable domain, its missing parts supplied by reference TRBV7-9 and TRBJ1-2, is DTGVSQNPRHKITKRGQNVTFRCDPISEHNRLYWYRQTLGQGPEFLTYFQNEAQLEKSRLLSDRFSAERPKGSFSTLEIQRTEQGDSAMYLCASSPGIYGYTFGSGTRLTVV.

The rearrangement links TRBV7-2 to TRBJ2-7; D not resolved. Germline CDR1 SGHTA, CDR2 FQGNSA. The ends were cut back, 2 bases at V and 2 bases at J, with 7 bases in the middle. The CDR3 runs 13 residues. The CDR3 region is CASSLPEAYEQYF. CDR3 nucleotides: TGTGCCAGCAGCTTACCAGAAGCCTACGAGCAGTACTTC.

Note on this clone: Other DNA sequences of this sample code for an identical CDR3. The chain employs TRBV29-1 and TRBJ1-1, with D perhaps TRBD1 (5 bases). Trimming pared 2 bases from V and 0 bases from J, leaving 7 bases between. Per the germline V gene, CDR1 is SQVTM and CDR2 is ANQGSEA. The CDR3 sequence is 13 residues long. The CDR3 loop reads CSVERQLNTEAFF. For the CDR3, the DNA is TGCAGCGTTGAAAGACAGCTGAACACTGAAGCTTTCTTT.

The chain is built from TRBV15 and TRBJ2-2, with D possibly matching TRBD2 (6 bases). The CDR3 has 15 residues. Germline V CDR1 and CDR2: LNHNV, YYDKDF (reference sequence). V was shortened by 3 bases and J by 1 base, with 9 bases between the two germline ends. The CDR3 region is CATSRAGKNTGELFF. For the CDR3, the DNA is TGTGCCACCAGCAGGGCGGGAAAGAACACCGGGGAGCTGTTTTTT.

The rearrangement uses TRBV29-1 and TRBJ1-2; 7 nucleotides match TRBD1. The CDR3 runs to 13 residues. Germline-derived CDR1 and CDR2 are SQVTM and ANQGSEA. Trimming removed 3 bases from V and 2 bases from J; junction bases left unmatched: 3. The CDR3 reads CSVEGQLNYGYTF. The CDR3 DNA follows: TGCAGCGTTGAGGGACAGCTAAACTATGGCTACACCTTC.

The chain uses TRBV19 and TRBJ1-1; unclear D gene. This CDR3 comprises 14 residues. Germline lookup yields CDR1 LNHDA and CDR2 SQIVND (reference sequence). V lost 3 bases, J lost 1 base, and 9 bases lay in between. This CDR3 is CASSISRQNTEAFF. The CDR3 DNA reads TGTGCCAGTAGTATTAGTCGACAGAACACTGAAGCTTTCTTT.

The V gene is TRBV14, the J gene TRBJ1-2; D is undetermined. CDR3 length: 13 amino acids. Germline CDR1 is SGHDN and CDR2 is FVKESK. Between the trimmed V and J ends, which lost 0 bases and 4 bases, there was a span of 6 bases. CDR3 region: CASSQEFLYGYTF. Here the CDR3 DNA reads TGTGCCAGCAGCCAAGAGTTCCTCTATGGCTACACCTTC.

The gene calls are TRBV7-6 and TRBJ2-3; TRBD2 aligns across 8 bases. Trimming removed 5 bases from V and 5 bases from J; junction bases left unmatched: 6. The V gene's germline CDR1 is SGHVS and CDR2 FNYEAQ. The length of the CDR3 is 14 residues. The CDR3 bases are TGTGCCAGCAGCCTCAGCGGGGGACTAGATACGCAGTATTTT. Its translation: CASSLSGGLDTQYF. The full variable domain, with the rest looked up from reference TRBV7-6 and TRBJ2-3, is GAGVSQSPRYKVTKRGQDVALRCDPISGHVSLYWYRQALGQGPEFLTYFNYEAQQDKSGLPNDRFSAERPEGSISTLTIQRTEQRDSAMYRCASSLSGGLDTQYFGPGTRLTVL.

The chain carries TRBV19 and TRBJ2-5, with TRBD1 matching 11 bases. This CDR3 has 15 amino acids. The trim removed 5 bases at V and 2 bases at J, leaving 4 bases unmatched. Germline CDR1 reads LNHDA; CDR2 reads SQIVND (reference sequence). The CDR3 nucleotides read TGTGCCAGTAGTGTAGGGACAGGGGGACAAGAGACCCAGTACTTC. Protein product: CASSVGTGGQETQYF.

The chain links TRBV11-3 to TRBJ2-2; 8 bases map to TRBD1. The junction had 3 bases not matched to a gene; V was cut back by 2 bases and J by 7 bases. The CDR3 totals 14 residues. Looked up from germline, CDR1 is SGHNT and CDR2 is YENEEA. As DNA, the CDR3 is TGTGCCAGCAGCTTAAGGACAGGGCTCGGGGAGCTGTTTTTT. It codes for CASSLRTGLGELFF.

The chain uses TRBV3-1 (or the pseudogene TRBV3-2) and TRBJ1-2; perhaps TRBD1 as D (5 bases). The V end lost 4 bases, the J end lost 7 bases, and 10 bases lay between the germline ends. Germline V gene lookup returns CDR1 LGHDT and CDR2 YNNKEL (reference sequence). This CDR3 spans 12 amino acids. This chain's CDR3 is CASSPLGGGYTF. The CDR3, as DNA: TGTGCCAGCAGCCCCCTGGGGGGTGGCTACACCTTC.

This clone was detected only a few times. The chain has TRBV27 and TRBJ2-3; 12 bases fit TRBD2. CDR1 and CDR2 from the germline V gene are MNHEY and SMNVEV (reference sequence). V shed 3 bases and J 2 bases; nucleotides not matched to a gene: 6. There are 17 residues in the CDR3. The CDR3 bases are TGTGCCAGCAGTTTCAAGGGACTAGCGGGCTTCACAGATACGCAGTATTTT. Translating gives CASSFKGLAGFTDTQYF.

The V call is TRBV28, the J call TRBJ2-7, with TRBD2 matching 7 bases. The ends lost 7 bases at V and 1 base at J; junction bases unmatched: 4. Germline CDR1 is MDHEN and CDR2 is SYDVKM. The CDR3 runs to 13 residues. The CDR3 sequence is CASNPGGSYEQYF. The CDR3 coding sequence is TGTGCCAGCAACCCGGGAGGTTCCTACGAGCAGTACTTC.

This clone was seen ten or more times. This chain connects TRBV5-1 to TRBJ1-3; 7 bases agree with TRBD1. The CDR3 contains 16 residues. Germline-derived CDR1 and CDR2 are SGHRS and YFSETQ. V gave up 4 bases and J gave up 0 bases; unmatched junction bases: 7. CDR3 loop: CASSLGTVSSGNTIYF. The CDR3 bases are TGCGCCAGCAGCCTAGGGACAGTATCCTCTGGAAACACCATATATTTT.

CDR3 residues: CAWSRRAHYGYTF. CDR3 bases: TGTGCCTGGAGTAGGAGGGCACACTATGGCTACACCTTC. This chain uses TRBV30 with TRBJ1-2; no definite D call. The CDR3 sequence is 13 residues long. The ends were cut back, 2 bases at V and 3 bases at J, with 10 bases in the middle. Germline CDR1 GTSNPN, CDR2 SVGIG (reference sequence).

This chain links TRBV19 with TRBJ1-5; D is unclear. Germline V gene sequence: CDR1 LNHDA, CDR2 SQIVND (reference sequence). CDR3 size: 13 residues. V shed 3 bases and J shed 6 bases, with 9 bases lying between them. As DNA, the CDR3 is TGTGCCAGTAGTATCAGCGGATCTCAGCCCCAGCATTTT. This gives the protein CASSISGSQPQHF.

V is TRBV10-3 and J is TRBJ1-2; TRBD1 matches 7 bases. Germline CDR1 reads ENHRY; CDR2 reads SYGVKD. The V segment lost 7 bases and the J segment 4 bases; nucleotides outside the gene matches: 15. CDR3 length: 16 amino acids. The CDR3 is CAITPNSRGKVYGYTF. The CDR3, as DNA: TGTGCCATCACCCCGAATAGCAGGGGGAAGGTCTATGGCTACACCTTC.

The chain is built from TRBV6-6 and TRBJ2-1; 8 positions agree with TRBD1. Losses at the gene ends were 6 bases for V and 7 bases for J; bases not matched to a gene: 2. The CDR3 covers 12 residues. CDR1 is MNHNY and CDR2 is SVGAGI in the germline V gene (reference sequence). The CDR3 DNA reads as TGTGCCAGCAGGGGACAGGCGAATGAGCAGTTCTTC. Translation: CASRGQANEQFF.

The chain joins TRBV7-9 to TRBJ2-5; D is possibly TRBD2 (5 bases). CDR3 length equals 15 residues. V lost 0 bases, J lost 2 bases, and 10 bases lay in between. Germline CDR1 reads SEHNR; CDR2 reads FQNEAQ (reference sequence). CDR3 nucleotide sequence: TGTGCCAGCAGCTTAGCTGGGAGCGTTCAAGAGACCCAGTACTTC. Its protein is CASSLAGSVQETQYF.

In nucleotides, the CDR3 is TGCAGCGGTGGGGGCAAGCACAGCGACAACTATGGCTACACCTTC. This sequence encodes CSGGGKHSDNYGYTF. V gene TRBV29-1 combines with J gene TRBJ1-2, with D tentatively TRBD1 (6 bases). The germline gives CDR1 SQVTM, CDR2 ANQGSEA. This CDR3 region has 15 residues. The V end lost 7 bases, the J end lost 2 bases, and 20 bases lay between the germline ends.

The chain employs TRBV5-8 and TRBJ2-7; weak D call: TRBD1 (6 bases). The CDR3 is made up of 17 amino acids. V was trimmed by 0 bases and J by 2 bases, leaving 18 bases between them. Germline V gene lookup returns CDR1 SGHTS and CDR2 YDEGEE. The chain's CDR3 is CASSLAPGRGATYEQYF. The CDR3 DNA sequence: TGTGCCAGCAGCTTGGCTCCAGGCAGGGGCGCGACCTACGAGCAGTACTTC.

This clone has a handful of counts. This chain's CDR3 is CSVDRVGTGELFF. The CDR3, as DNA: TGCAGCGTTGACAGGGTCGGGACCGGGGAGCTGTTTTTT. This sequence joins TRBV29-1 and TRBJ2-2; D is perhaps TRBD1 (5 bases). This CDR3 contains 13 residues. The germline CDR1 and CDR2 sequences are SQVTM and ANQGSEA. Trimming shortened V by 3 bases and J by 5 bases, and 10 bases separated the two germline ends.

The chain uses TRBV18 and TRBJ2-1, with a tentative D call TRBD2 (5 bases). In germline, CDR1 is KGHSH, CDR2 LQKENI. The germline V and J ends were trimmed by 5 bases and 7 bases, with 12 bases remaining between them. The CDR3 consists of 13 residues. DNA of the CDR3: TGTGCCAGCTCATCACTAGAATCGAATGAGCAGTTCTTC. It translates to CASSSLESNEQFF.

The chain has TRBV19 and TRBJ1-5; the D gene is possibly TRBD1 (5 bases). CDR1 is LNHDA and CDR2 is SQIVND in the germline V gene (reference sequence). The CDR3 runs to 15 residues. Trimming pared 3 bases from V and 5 bases from J, leaving 14 bases between. This CDR3 reads CASSMEGRDHQPQHF. The CDR3 DNA reads TGTGCCAGTAGTATGGAGGGGAGGGACCATCAGCCCCAGCATTTT.

This clone was detected a few times. This chain joins TRBV5-4 and TRBJ2-3; TRBD2 might be the D (5 bases). Germline values: CDR1 SGHNT, CDR2 YYREEE (reference sequence). Trimming stripped 3 bases from V and 0 bases from J, with 11 bases between. The CDR3 loop spans 15 amino acids. The CDR3 reads CASSSRTGSTDTQYF. CDR3 nucleotides: TGTGCCAGCAGCTCCCGGACGGGGAGCACAGATACGCAGTATTTT.

This chain joins TRBV6-1 and TRBJ1-1; 7 bases are shared with TRBD1. V was pared by 3 bases and J by 0 bases, with 1 base of the junction left unmatched. There are 14 residues in the CDR3. Germline V gives CDR1 MNHNS, CDR2 SASEGT. This chain's CDR3 is CASSEGQLNTEAFF. The CDR3 DNA reads as TGTGCCAGCAGTGAGGGACAGCTGAACACTGAAGCTTTCTTT.

The CDR3 is CASRETDISNTQYF. As DNA, the CDR3 is TGTGCCAGCAGGGAGACGGATATCTCAAATACGCAGTATTTT. The J gene is TRBJ2-3, the V gene TRBV7-6; D not certain. Deletions cut 6 bases from V and 7 bases from J, with 17 bases between. CDR3 length: 14 residues. The germline gives CDR1 SGHVS, CDR2 FNYEAQ.

The chain uses TRBV18 and TRBJ1-1; D gene uncertain. Germline CDR1 is KGHSH and CDR2 is LQKENI. The CDR3 is 14 amino acids. V was shortened by 5 bases and J by 4 bases, with 14 bases between the two germline ends. The CDR3 DNA reads as TGTGCCAGCTCATTGGATGAGGGCGGCACTGAAGCTTTCTTT. Protein sequence: CASSLDEGGTEAFF.

The table lists this clone with a few counts. The V call is TRBV6-5, the J call TRBJ2-2; D call uncertain. The germline V gene encodes CDR1 MNHEY and CDR2 SVGAGI. Trimming removed 5 bases at V and 1 base at J, with 5 bases between. This CDR3 has 13 amino acids. Written as DNA, the CDR3 is TGTGCCAGCAGTACTCGGAACACCGGGGAGCTGTTTTTT. Translating it yields CASSTRNTGELFF.